This T cell receptor (beta chain) stems from a study of spatial heterogeneity in lung cancer (dated by TCRdb to between 2018 and 2021). Regarding the complete study: Beta-chain transcripts were consistently detected in greater numbers than alpha-chain transcripts, which likely reflected higher beta-chain transcript abundance. Both alpha and beta chains were TCR-sequenced in hundreds of tumor regions, some 64 matched nontumor lung samples and 45 to 60 PBMC samples obtained at surgery. TCR alpha and beta repertoires were quantitatively compared across multiple tumor regions, matched nontumor lung and blood in non-small cell lung cancer. In the raw uncorrected reads, each unique combination of TCR and UMI appeared on average more than ten times. Nonsynonymous mutation counts, determined by whole-exome sequencing of tumor tissue, were related to features of the TCR repertoire.

This clonotype has at least ten counts. What antigen it recognizes has not been identified. No base quality information exists; no much larger clone differs at one position. Broader findings and caveats from the paper: Ubiquitous expanded tumor TCRs were found in blood more often at tumor resection than at routine follow-up. Confirming at a functional level the hypothesis that regional TCRs recognize regional mutations was considered to require additional single-cell paired TCR alpha and beta sequencing.

The method behind the library was 5' RACE. Instrument on record: NextSeq 500. In the TCR library protocol, a unique molecular identifier was attached to each TCR cDNA molecule so that PCR and sequencing errors could be corrected. For the original study's pipeline: TCR identification, UMI-based error correction and CDR3 extraction were all carried out with Decombinator tools. TCRs above a frequency of 2 per 1,000, corresponding to the top 1% of the tumor frequency distribution, were defined as expanded. Renyi diversity was calculated using the R vegan package after each repertoire was subsampled 100 times to 5,000 TCRs. CDR3 similarity networks were built from amino acid triplet string-kernel similarity, with CDR3s being connected when pairwise similarity was above 0.82. TCRdb passed the public sequencing reads through fastp at Q25 and MiXCR, retaining productive beta sequences. When rows share a CDR3 protein, they turn into one entry using the most common DNA and genes. TCRdb assigned the V and J calls; the authors' analysis was not used. This sample holds about 95,000 distinct CDR3 sequences; around 8.6% were observed only once. Clones ranked in the top ten supply about 7.1% of the sample.

The time point label, as the study defines it: sample taken at primary tumor resection. For TCR sequencing, whole RNA was extracted from tumor and nontumor lung tissue, or from cryopreserved PBMC samples, and no cell sorting was done. Donors were 72 patients with early-stage, untreated non-small cell lung cancer from the lung TRACERx cohort. Patients were selected for TCR sequencing only if sufficient RNA was available from at least two tumor regions. The sequence was collected from a male donor with early-stage non-small cell lung cancer. Sequencing was performed on PBMCs, taken at surgery.

Here the CDR3 is given as CASSDGGQRTDTQYF. The DNA is TGTGCCAGCAGTGATGGGGGGCAGAGGACAGATACGCAGTATTTT. The sequence is built from TRBV2 and TRBJ2-3; the D region may be TRBD1 or TRBD2, each matching 6 bases equally. The CDR3 measures 15 amino acids from cysteine to phenylalanine. Solely the CDR3 DNA is kept, with 45 bases framed from the first base. CDR1 is given as SNHLY and CDR2 as FYNNEI, both from the germline V gene. Deletion took 3 bases off V and 3 bases off J, with a span of 13 bases between the germline ends.